The clone carrying this T cell receptor (beta chain) was seen repeatedly, ten times or more. Antigen unknown. These data are taken from a study of CD8 T cells in ankylosing spondylitis. Study conclusions and caveats: Earlier work had already found some motif variants in reactive arthritis synovial fluid and blood. Characteristic, it appeared, of ankylosing spondylitis blood was a TCR beta motif of several highly homologous variants. Enrichment of disease-linked clones was reportedly significant in matched ankylosing spondylitis synovial fluid.

As the method for making TCR beta libraries, quantitative 5'-RACE with molecular barcodes was used. TCRdb ran MiXCR on the 5' RACE reads and lists one entry per CDR3 protein. Found here are 250,000 to 400,000 distinct CDR3 sequences, approximately 10% of them singletons; the top ten hold about 10%. Germline-derived CDR1 and CDR2 are MNHEY and SVGAGI. This CDR3 spans 15 amino acids. Germline trimming cut 0 bases from V and 2 bases from J; bases unmatched to any gene: 3. This sequence originates from a female donor with ankylosing spondylitis or in good health (not recorded which). The gene calls are TRBV6-5 and TRBJ2-7, with 8 nucleotides matching TRBD1. Sequenced input: blood, either unsorted or a sorted T cell fraction (not recorded which). CDR3 loop: CASSYSGTGTYEQYF. In DNA, the CDR3 is TGTGCCAGCAGTTACTCCGGGACAGGAACCTACGAGCAGTACTTC.